Shown below are 18 T cell receptor beta chains from a single sample sequenced in a study of T cells after yellow fever vaccination. MiXCR, applied by TCRdb to the 5' RACE reads, yields one record per CDR3 protein. The sample includes fewer than 350,000 distinct CDR3 sequences, around 4.5% of them seen just once. Sequenced here: PBMCs, sampled 15 days after the yellow fever booster vaccination. Receptors were obtained from a man younger than 35 who received the YFV17D yellow fever vaccine.

The rearrangement uses TRBV2 and TRBJ2-5; D is unresolved. The CDR3 loop spans 12 amino acids. Per germline, CDR1 SNHLY and CDR2 FYNNEI. V dropped 0 bases and J dropped 5 bases, with 4 bases sitting between them. The CDR3 is CASSEARETQYF. CDR3 coding DNA: TGTGCCAGCAGTGAAGCGCGGGAGACCCAGTACTTC.

V usage is TRBV12-3 or TRBV12-4 and J usage is TRBJ2-2, with 9 bases matching TRBD2. This CDR3 is 14 amino acids long. Trimming cost V 5 bases and J 6 bases; bases outside gene matches: 4. CDR3 residues: CASSRTSVAGELFF. In DNA, the CDR3 is TGTGCCAGCAGTCGGACTAGCGTGGCCGGGGAGCTGTTTTTT.

In this sample, this clonotype turned up many times. The rearrangement joins TRBV7-2 to TRBJ2-1, with D hard to call. This CDR3 region has 12 residues. Trimming took 4 bases from V and 6 from J, leaving 7 bases between them. From germline, CDR1 is SGHTA and CDR2 FQGNSA. The DNA for the CDR3 is TGTGCCAGCAGCTCATGGTTCAATGAGCAGTTCTTC. This translates into CASSSWFNEQFF.

CDR3 nucleotide sequence: TGTGCCAGCAGCTTACTTGCCCTCCCAGCCAGCACTGAAGCTTTCTTT. Amino acids: CASSLLALPASTEAFF. The chain uses TRBV7-2 and TRBJ1-1; D gene uncertain. The CDR3 length is 16 residues. Germline V gene lookup returns CDR1 SGHTA and CDR2 FQGNSA. Trimming pared 2 bases from V and 4 bases from J, leaving 17 bases between.

This clonotype occurred many times. The chain is built from TRBV12-3 or TRBV12-4 and TRBJ1-4; 10 bases line up with TRBD1. The CDR3 is 16 amino acids. J was trimmed by 6 bases and V by 6 bases; bases with no gene match: 10. CDR3 sequence: CASSRGSGQGDEKLFF. The CDR3 DNA follows: TGTGCCAGCAGCCGAGGGTCAGGACAGGGGGATGAAAAACTGTTTTTT.

This clonotype was detected many times. The CDR3 loop is CASSPRSSRSSYEQYF. DNA of the CDR3: TGTGCCAGCAGTCCCCGCAGTAGCCGGAGCTCCTACGAGCAGTACTTC. This chain links TRBV6-2 or TRBV6-3 with TRBJ2-7; D gene ambiguous. V dropped 5 bases and J dropped 0 bases, with 17 bases sitting between them. The CDR3 totals 16 residues. Germline CDR1 reads MNHEY; CDR2 reads SVGEGT.

Ten or more counts support this clonotype. V gene TRBV28 combines with J gene TRBJ2-7; perhaps TRBD1 as D (6 bases). The V gene's germline CDR1 is MDHEN and CDR2 SYDVKM. The CDR3 length is 12 residues. V was cut by 2 bases and J by 6 bases, with 8 bases left in between. CDR3 loop: CASSLLGGEQYV. CDR3 nucleotides: TGTGCCAGCAGTTTACTAGGGGGCGAGCAGTACGTC.

This clonotype occurred a few times. This chain connects TRBV6-2 or TRBV6-3 to TRBJ2-5, with D uncertain. The CDR3 has 16 amino acids. V lost 0 bases to trimming and J lost 2 bases, with 13 bases between them. Per germline, CDR1 MNHEY and CDR2 SVGEGT. The CDR3, as DNA: TGTGCCAGCAGTTACTCGATTTTAATAAGGCAAGAGACCCAGTACTTC. Protein sequence: CASSYSILIRQETQYF.

The rearrangement joins TRBV6-5 to TRBJ1-6, with D tentatively TRBD1 (5 bases). The V gene's germline CDR1 is MNHEY and CDR2 SVGAGI. CDR3 length: 19 amino acids. The V end was cut by 0 bases, the J end by 0 bases, with 15 bases between. CDR3 sequence (DNA): TGTGCCAGCAGTTACTCGATATTGGGGGGAAGCTCCTATAATTCACCCCTCCACTTT. It specifies CASSYSILGGSSYNSPLHF.

The sample holds a few counts of this clonotype. CDR3 region: CASSDGTGGTGELFF. Here the CDR3 DNA reads TGTGCCAGCAGTGACGGGACAGGGGGTACCGGGGAGCTGTTTTTT. The gene calls are TRBV6-2 or TRBV6-3 and TRBJ2-2; 11 positions match TRBD1. The CDR3 is 15 amino acids. Germline loops: CDR1 MNHEY, CDR2 SVGEGT. The trim removed 5 bases at V and 5 bases at J, leaving 4 bases unmatched.

The chain combines TRBV29-1 with TRBJ1-1; D not certain. Germline assignment: CDR1 SQVTM and CDR2 ANQGSEA. Trimming removed 2 bases at V and 7 bases at J, with 11 bases between. The CDR3 runs to 12 residues. CDR3 DNA sequence: TGCAGCGTTGAATTCGGTGGGTTTGAAGCTTTCTTT. This translates into CSVEFGGFEAFF.

This clonotype was counted a few times. The chain has TRBV27 and TRBJ2-4; no firm D call. The CDR3 has 14 amino acids. V was cut by 5 bases and J by 0 bases, with 8 bases left in between. CDR1 is MNHEY, CDR2 SMNVEV, per germline (reference sequence). CDR3 in DNA: TGTGCCAGCAGTGCTAGGGTAGCCAAAAACATTCAGTACTTC. Translated: CASSARVAKNIQYF.

This clonotype appeared a few times. The chain has TRBV19 and TRBJ1-5; tentatively, D is TRBD1 (6 bases). The germline V and J ends were trimmed by 10 bases and 7 bases, with 20 bases remaining between them. The CDR3 contains 14 residues. The germline V gene encodes CDR1 LNHDA and CDR2 SQIVND (reference sequence). The CDR3 protein is CATNEVGGGQPQHF. CDR3 nucleotides: TGTGCCACTAACGAGGTGGGGGGCGGACAGCCCCAGCATTTT.

This clonotype was found many times. The chain uses TRBV12-3 or TRBV12-4 and TRBJ1-5; no reliable D call. Trimming cost V 6 bases and J 4 bases, with 16 bases left between them. This CDR3 comprises 15 residues. CDR3 region: CASRPSGVGNQPQHF. The CDR3 DNA sequence: TGTGCCAGCAGGCCTAGCGGTGTGGGAAATCAGCCCCAGCATTTT.

This clonotype was seen at least ten times. V is TRBV4-3 and J is TRBJ2-1; D perhaps matches TRBD2 (7 bases). From germline, CDR1 is LGHNA and CDR2 YSLEER. This CDR3 is built from 17 residues. Trimming removed 4 bases at V and 0 bases at J, with 16 bases between. The CDR3: CASSPIGGGSSYNEQFF. As DNA, the CDR3 is TGCGCCAGCAGCCCTATAGGGGGGGGAAGCTCCTACAATGAGCAGTTCTTC.

This clonotype was counted many times. This rearrangement joins TRBV6-2 or TRBV6-3 to TRBJ2-3, with a possible D match to TRBD1 (5 bases). Trimming removed 2 bases at V and 8 bases at J, with 8 bases between. In germline, CDR1 is MNHEY, CDR2 SVGEGT. The CDR3 is 12 residues long. CDR3 region: CASSYLQATQYF. CDR3 bases: TGTGCCAGCAGTTACCTACAGGCTACGCAGTATTTT.

Ten or more counts support this clonotype. The rearrangement links TRBV6-2 or TRBV6-3 to TRBJ2-5, with D maybe TRBD1 (6 bases). CDR1 is MNHEY, CDR2 SVGEGT, per germline. V lost 6 bases and J lost 1, with 12 bases in between. This CDR3 spans 14 amino acids. CDR3 coding DNA: TGTGCCAGCAGAAACCGGGACACCCAAGAGACCCAGTACTTC. As protein: CASRNRDTQETQYF.

This clonotype was seen many times. J is TRBJ2-1 and V is TRBV12-3 or TRBV12-4, with D perhaps matching TRBD1 (6 bases). This CDR3 is built from 15 residues. The germline V and J ends were trimmed by 1 base and 4 bases, with 11 bases remaining between them. CDR3 region: CASSLGGPRYNEQFF. CDR3 bases: TGTGCCAGCAGTTTAGGGGGGCCACGGTACAATGAGCAGTTCTTC.